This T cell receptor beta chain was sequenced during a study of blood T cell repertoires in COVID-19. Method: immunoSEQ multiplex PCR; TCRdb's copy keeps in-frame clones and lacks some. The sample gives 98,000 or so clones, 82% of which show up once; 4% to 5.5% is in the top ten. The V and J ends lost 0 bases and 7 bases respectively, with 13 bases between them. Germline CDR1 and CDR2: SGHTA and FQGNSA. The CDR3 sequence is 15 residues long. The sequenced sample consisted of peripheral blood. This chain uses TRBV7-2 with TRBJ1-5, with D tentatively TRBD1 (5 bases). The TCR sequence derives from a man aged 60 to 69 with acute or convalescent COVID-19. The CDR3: CASSLAGRENQPQHF. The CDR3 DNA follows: TGTGCCAGCAGCTTAGCTGGCAGGGAAAACCAGCCCCAGCATTTT.